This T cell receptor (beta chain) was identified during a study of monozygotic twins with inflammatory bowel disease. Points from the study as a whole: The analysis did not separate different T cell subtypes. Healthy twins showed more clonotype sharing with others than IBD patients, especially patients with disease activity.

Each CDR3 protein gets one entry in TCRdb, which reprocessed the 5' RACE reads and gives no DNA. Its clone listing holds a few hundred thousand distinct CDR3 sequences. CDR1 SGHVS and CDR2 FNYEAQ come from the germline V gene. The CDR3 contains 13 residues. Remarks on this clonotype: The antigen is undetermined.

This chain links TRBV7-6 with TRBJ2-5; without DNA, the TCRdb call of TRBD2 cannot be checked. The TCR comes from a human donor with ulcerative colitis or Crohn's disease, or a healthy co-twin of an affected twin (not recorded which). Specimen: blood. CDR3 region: CASSSLGGETQYF.